This TCR beta chain was profiled in a study of neurological immune-mediated disorders. Study-level information: Among some 35 multiple sclerosis patients, some 31 were relapsing-remitting and 3 were secondary progressive.

This CDR3 is 14 amino acids long. CDR1 is SGHRS and CDR2 is YFSETQ in the germline V gene. Trimming took 7 bases from V and 6 from J; bases not matched to a gene: 9. This clonotype appeared many times. What it binds is not known. TCRdb re-called the 5' RACE reads through MiXCR, storing one row per CDR3 protein. The table shows tens of thousands of distinct CDR3 sequences, with 4.5% to 6% occurring only once. Notes on the study in general: Among 34 multiple sclerosis patients, phylogenetic grouping put the repertoires of 18 into a single related-CDR3 cluster, a possible signature.

The TCR comes from an older woman with multiple sclerosis. What was sequenced was PBMCs. V usage is TRBV5-1 and J usage is TRBJ2-2; 7 bases are shared with TRBD1. CDR3 sequence: CASDEQGNAGELFF. In DNA form, the CDR3 reads TGCGCCAGCGATGAACAGGGGAATGCCGGGGAGCTGTTTTTT. Filled out from reference TRBV5-1 and TRBJ2-2, the complete variable domain reads KAGVTQTPRYLIKTRGQQVTLSCSPISGHRSVSWYQQTPGQGLQFLFEYFSETQRNKGNFPGRFSGRQFSNSRSEMNVSTLELGDSALYLCASDEQGNAGELFFGEGSRLTVL.